This T cell receptor beta chain was captured by sequencing in a study of cytomegalovirus exposure and HLA in healthy donors. General study findings and limits: In a later analysis, a missense DCLRE1C variant was linked to TCR beta V- and J-gene trimming. For most subjects, TCR beta sequences were reported to predict HLA-A and HLA-B alleles with accuracy.

J was trimmed by 5 bases and V by 5 bases; bases with no gene match: 15. CDR3 length: 19 residues. Per the germline V gene, CDR1 is SGHVS and CDR2 is FNYEAQ. Details on this clone: Its target is not known.

The study ran its PCR with 60 Vbeta and 13 Jbeta primers. The assay was immunoSEQ multiplex PCR, and TCRdb's table has in-frame clones only and misses some. The sample lists roughly 80,000 clones; just over 70% were seen once. The J gene is TRBJ2-3, the V gene TRBV7-6, with TRBD2 matching 14 bases. Sequenced: PBMCs. This TCR derives from a man aged 55 to 69 in good health and CMV-seropositive. The CDR3 DNA reads TGTGCCAGCAGCGACACCGGGACTAGCGGGGGCAGTTGGGTAGATACGCAGTATTTT. Translated: CASSDTGTSGGSWVDTQYF.